This T cell receptor beta chain stems from a study of T cell changes during pregnancy in multiple sclerosis. Data came from immunoSEQ multiplex PCR; TCRdb stores just in-frame clones and leaves some out. Seen here are about 60,000 clones, about nine tenths observed once, and the top ten hold about 0.76%. The V and J ends lost 0 bases and 2 bases respectively, with 17 bases between them. The CDR3 totals 17 residues. Germline V gives CDR1 LGHNT, CDR2 FRNRAP. The source material was CD4+ T cells from peripheral blood mononuclear cells, sampled in the first trimester of pregnancy. The sequence came from a female donor with multiple sclerosis, enrolled in a pregnancy study. This chain joins TRBV12-5 and TRBJ2-7; tentatively, D is TRBD1 (6 bases). The CDR3 nucleotides are TGTGCTAGTGGTTTGGTACTCCAACCAGGGGCCCCCTACGAGCAGTACTTC. Amino acids: CASGLVLQPGAPYEQYF.